This TCR beta chain derives from a study of control samples from healthy donors and cancer patients. Profiled with immunoSEQ multiplex PCR; TCRdb holds only in-frame clones, not every one. The table shows under 200,000 clones, with 90% to 95% occurring only once. Germline assignment: CDR1 MDHEN and CDR2 SYDVKM. Trimming took off 7 bases at V and 11 bases at J, with 17 bases between the two ends. The CDR3 spans 12 residues. This clonotype was sampled from a middle-aged woman in good health. The chain links TRBV28 to TRBJ1-1; D is perhaps TRBD1 (5 bases). The sample comprised blood. The CDR3 DNA follows: TGTGCCAGCATCCCCGGGGGAGGGAGGGCTTTCTTT. Amino acids: CASIPGGGRAFF.